These 27 T cell receptor beta chains originate from one sample sequenced in a study of early T cells in non-severe SARS-CoV-2 infection. From the 5' RACE reads, TCRdb called clonotypes with MiXCR, one entry per CDR3 protein. The sample lists 76,000 or so distinct CDR3 sequences; about 11% were seen once. The material sequenced was whole blood. These receptors all come from an adult who was a healthcare worker with PCR-confirmed SARS-CoV-2 infection or an uninfected control (not recorded which).

This clonotype has more than one count but fewer than ten. DNA for the CDR3: TGCAGCCATCGGGTTCGGGATACGCAGTATTTT. This codes for CSHRVRDTQYF. V gene TRBV29-1 combines with J gene TRBJ2-3; no reliable D call. V lost 8 bases to trimming and J lost 6 bases, with 12 bases between them. In germline, CDR1 is SQVTM, CDR2 ANQGSEA. This CDR3 comprises 11 residues.

This chain joins TRBV29-1 and TRBJ1-4; TRBD1 matches 7 bases. Germline V gives CDR1 SQVTM, CDR2 ANQGSEA. The CDR3 totals 15 residues. J lost 4 bases, V lost 7 bases, and 12 bases had no gene match. CDR3 sequence: CSAWGTGTVNEKLFF. CDR3 DNA sequence: TGCAGCGCCTGGGGGACCGGGACAGTTAATGAAAAACTGTTTTTT.

There are many counts of this clonotype. The V gene is TRBV9, the J gene TRBJ2-3; 7 nucleotides match TRBD2. Per the germline V gene, CDR1 is SGDLS and CDR2 is YYNGEE. J was trimmed by 2 bases and V by 0 bases; bases with no gene match: 9. CDR3 length: 17 residues. The CDR3 loop is CASSVEPAGSFTDTQYF. The CDR3, as DNA: TGTGCCAGCAGCGTAGAACCAGCGGGGTCCTTCACAGATACGCAGTATTTT.

By share, this clonotype ranks as medium-sized. The chain uses TRBV6-2 or TRBV6-3 and TRBJ1-2; no firm D call. V was clipped by 7 bases and J by 6 bases, with 12 bases between them. The CDR3 is 12 amino acids. Germline loops: CDR1 MNHEY, CDR2 SVGEGT. CDR3 in DNA: TGTGCCAGCAACGAAGACGGGGATGGCTACACCTTC. It encodes CASNEDGDGYTF.

This clonotype occurred a few times. This chain links TRBV4-3 with TRBJ2-5; D possibly corresponds to TRBD1 (6 bases). The CDR3 is 15 amino acids. Germline CDR1 reads LGHNA; CDR2 reads YSLEER. V lost 3 bases and J lost 1, with 12 bases in between. CDR3 region: CASSQQGFGQETQYF. DNA of the CDR3: TGCGCCAGCAGCCAGCAGGGGTTCGGCCAAGAGACCCAGTACTTC.

This clonotype turned up a few times. This chain connects TRBV6-1 to TRBJ1-1; TRBD1 aligns across 10 bases. This CDR3 comprises 15 residues. The germline V gene has CDR1 MNHNS and CDR2 SASEGT. The V segment lost 3 bases and the J segment 5 bases; nucleotides outside the gene matches: 6. CDR3 nucleotide sequence: TGTGCCAGCAGTGAGACAGGGGGCGCGGGGACTGAAGCTTTCTTT. Translating gives CASSETGGAGTEAFF.

The gene calls are TRBV10-1 and TRBJ1-4; 10 nucleotides align to TRBD1. This CDR3 spans 12 amino acids. J lost 10 bases, V lost 10 bases, and 6 bases had no gene match. Germline V gives CDR1 WNHNN, CDR2 SYGVQD (reference sequence). This chain's CDR3 is CATVTGGRKLFF. For the CDR3, the DNA is TGCGCCACCGTGACAGGGGGCAGAAAACTGTTTTTT.

This clonotype came up a few times. V and J are TRBV5-5 and TRBJ2-4; D is perhaps TRBD2 (6 bases). The V gene's germline CDR1 is SGHKS and CDR2 YYEKEE (reference sequence). The CDR3 length is 18 residues. V was shortened by 0 bases and J by 0 bases, with 16 bases between the two germline ends. This CDR3 reads CASSLGTGDLIAKNIQYF. DNA for the CDR3: TGTGCCAGCAGCTTGGGGACGGGGGATCTTATAGCCAAAAACATTCAGTACTTC. The full variable domain, completed using reference TRBV5-5 and TRBJ2-4, is DAGVTQSPTHLIKTRGQQVTLRCSPISGHKSVSWYQQVLGQGPQFIFQYYEKEERGRGNFPDRFSARQFPNYSSELNVNALLLGDSALYLCASSLGTGDLIAKNIQYFGAGTRLSVL.

This clonotype appeared many times. The chain couples TRBV3-1 to TRBJ2-7; D remains ambiguous. This CDR3 contains 13 residues. In germline, CDR1 is LGHDT, CDR2 YNNKEL (reference sequence). Trimming pared 3 bases from V and 4 bases from J, leaving 10 bases between. The CDR3 spells CASSQLDGYEQYF. The CDR3 DNA reads as TGTGCCAGCAGCCAGCTGGACGGGTACGAGCAGTACTTC.

This clonotype was seen many times. This rearrangement joins TRBV5-5 to TRBJ1-6; TRBD1 aligns across 8 bases. Germline V gene data show CDR1 as SGHKS and CDR2 as YYEKEE (reference sequence). The V segment lost 3 bases and the J segment 9 bases; nucleotides outside the gene matches: 8. This CDR3 has 15 amino acids. The CDR3 DNA follows: TGTGCCAGCAGCTCTGGACAGGGTGTGGGTTCACCCCTCCACTTT. Translation gives CASSSGQGVGSPLHF.

In its sample, this clonotype was seen a few times. The V and J genes are TRBV20-1 and TRBJ2-6; D ambiguous. The CDR3 is 14 amino acids. CDR1 and CDR2 from the germline V gene are DFQATT and SNEGSKA (reference sequence). V lost 3 bases and J 0 bases, leaving 6 bases between the germline ends. The CDR3 region has the DNA TGCAGTGCTAGTTCGCTCTCTGGGGCCAACGTCCTGACTTTC. This codes for CSASSLSGANVLTF.

This clonotype was seen repeatedly, ten times or more. The rearrangement joins TRBV5-6 to TRBJ2-3; 7 positions agree with TRBD1. Germline CDR1 SGHDT, CDR2 YYEEEE. CDR3 length: 16 residues. The V segment lost 2 bases and the J segment 6 bases; nucleotides outside the gene matches: 12. The CDR3 DNA sequence: TGTGCCAGCAGCTTTACCGGGACAGCTAGAGTCGATACGCAGTATTTT. It codes for CASSFTGTARVDTQYF.

The chain is built from TRBV5-1 and TRBJ2-3, with D maybe TRBD2 (6 bases). CDR1 is SGHRS, CDR2 YFSETQ, per germline. V gave up 4 bases and J gave up 6 bases, with 15 bases separating them. This CDR3 has 14 residues. CDR3 region: CASSGGALGDTQYF. The CDR3 nucleotides are TGCGCCAGCAGCGGCGGGGCGCTCGGTGATACGCAGTATTTT. The whole variable domain, filled in from reference TRBV5-1 and TRBJ2-3, reads KAGVTQTPRYLIKTRGQQVTLSCSPISGHRSVSWYQQTPGQGLQFLFEYFSETQRNKGNFPGRFSGRQFSNSRSEMNVSTLELGDSALYLCASSGGALGDTQYFGPGTRLTVL.

In this sample, this clonotype turned up a few times. The chain employs TRBV21-1 and TRBJ2-1; the DNA was not compared with TRBD2, the D call given in the table. TRBV21-1 is shown as a pseudogene. The CDR3 has 15 amino acids. The CDR3, as DNA: TGTGCCAGCAGCCCTAGGAGCGGGGACTACAATGAGCAGTTCTTC. Its protein product is CASSPRSGDYNEQFF.

A few counts support this clonotype. The chain joins TRBV10-2 to TRBJ1-1; a possible D gene is TRBD1 (5 bases). There are 17 residues in the CDR3. V shed 3 bases and J shed 1 base, with 18 bases lying between them. CDR1 WSHSY and CDR2 SAAADI come from the germline V gene. CDR3 region: CASSDRFGARGNTEAFF. The CDR3 region has the DNA TGCGCCAGCAGTGATAGGTTTGGGGCACGGGGGAACACTGAAGCTTTCTTT.

This clonotype showed up just a few times. The chain combines TRBV19 with TRBJ2-1, with 8 bases aligning to TRBD2. Germline CDR1 LNHDA, CDR2 SQIVND (reference sequence). The CDR3 is made up of 15 amino acids. V was clipped by 3 bases and J by 4 bases; unmatched bases: 5. The CDR3 DNA reads as TGTGCCAGTAGTATTACGGCGGGAGGTTACAATGAGCAGTTCTTC. Amino acids: CASSITAGGYNEQFF.

The V call is TRBV5-6, the J call TRBJ2-7, with D tentatively TRBD2 (5 bases). Germline V gene sequence: CDR1 SGHDT, CDR2 YYEEEE. This CDR3 comprises 13 residues. The V end was cut by 0 bases, the J end by 6 bases, with 10 bases between. The CDR3 nucleotides are TGTGCCAGCAGCTTGGGAGGGTCGGGCGAGCAGTACTTC. Translation gives CASSLGGSGEQYF.

Many counts were recorded for this clonotype. The J gene is TRBJ2-3, the V gene TRBV10-1; 9 positions agree with TRBD2. With V trimmed by 2 bases and J by 2 bases, 8 bases remained unmatched. The CDR3 has 17 residues. Germline V gene sequence: CDR1 WNHNN, CDR2 SYGVQD (reference sequence). DNA of the CDR3: TGCGCCAGCAGTGAGCCGGCTAGCGGGGAGTCCACAGATACGCAGTATTTT. Residues: CASSEPASGESTDTQYF.

This clonotype was counted at least ten times. The V call is TRBV20-1, the J call TRBJ2-3; no reliable D call. Trimming took 6 bases from V and 3 from J, leaving 10 bases between them. Per the germline V gene, CDR1 is DFQATT and CDR2 is SNEGSKA (reference sequence). This CDR3 contains 12 residues. The CDR3 DNA follows: TGCAGTGCCACCGACGGTACAGATACGCAGTATTTT. This codes for CSATDGTDTQYF.

This chain joins TRBV11-2 and TRBJ2-7; D is unclear. The CDR3 covers 14 residues. The V end was cut by 0 bases, the J end by 0 bases, with 6 bases between. In germline, CDR1 is SGHAT, CDR2 FQNNGV. CDR3 sequence (DNA): TGTGCCAGCAGCTTAGAGGGCGCCTCCTACGAGCAGTACTTC. Encoded protein: CASSLEGASYEQYF.

This clonotype was detected many times. The rearrangement uses TRBV18 and TRBJ2-7; 9 nucleotides agree with TRBD1. The germline gives CDR1 KGHSH, CDR2 LQKENI. Losses at the gene ends were 4 bases for V and 3 bases for J; bases not matched to a gene: 7. There are 15 residues in the CDR3. In DNA, the CDR3 is TGTGCCAGCTCACTCTCCGGGACAGGGCGCTACGAGCAGTACTTC. This translates into CASSLSGTGRYEQYF.

This clonotype was picked up a small number of times. The rearrangement uses TRBV20-1 and TRBJ2-1; D not resolved. Germline V gives CDR1 DFQATT, CDR2 SNEGSKA (reference sequence). Trimming pared 5 bases from V and 5 bases from J, leaving 7 bases between. The CDR3 sequence is 11 residues long. The CDR3 spells CSAHDHNEQFF. CDR3 sequence (DNA): TGCAGTGCTCACGATCACAATGAGCAGTTCTTC.

The chain has TRBV6-1 and TRBJ2-1; 7 nucleotides match TRBD2. The CDR3 is 16 residues long. V lost 6 bases and J lost 7; bases outside the gene matches: 15. Germline lookup yields CDR1 MNHNS and CDR2 SASEGT. CDR3: CASRPGSGAGRNEQFF. The DNA of the CDR3 is TGTGCCAGCAGACCGGGGTCGGGAGCCGGGAGGAATGAGCAGTTCTTC.

The chain has TRBV27 and TRBJ2-5; 8 nucleotides align to TRBD1. The CDR3 loop spans 16 amino acids. The germline gives CDR1 MNHEY, CDR2 SMNVEV (reference sequence). V shed 3 bases, J shed 4 bases, and the junction held 10 bases outside the gene matches. CDR3: CASSLFGQGRRETQYF. In nucleotides, the CDR3 is TGTGCCAGCAGTTTGTTTGGACAGGGTCGTCGAGAGACCCAGTACTTC.

This rearrangement joins TRBV27 to TRBJ2-7, with TRBD1 as a possible D gene (6 bases). Germline V CDR1 and CDR2: MNHEY, SMNVEV (reference sequence). The CDR3 runs to 14 residues. V was trimmed by 3 bases and J by 5 bases, leaving 14 bases between them. This chain's CDR3 is CASSFRGTSDEQYF. The CDR3 nucleotides are TGTGCCAGCAGTTTTAGGGGGACGAGCGACGAGCAGTACTTC.

This clonotype has a count of ten or more. This rearrangement joins TRBV12-3 or TRBV12-4 to TRBJ1-5, with D hard to call. The CDR3 loop spans 12 amino acids. V lost 3 bases and J 11 bases, leaving 11 bases between the germline ends. CDR3 protein: CASSFLGGSQHF. CDR3 in DNA: TGTGCCAGCAGTTTTTTAGGAGGGTCCCAGCATTTT.

This clonotype turned up a few times. The V call is TRBV20-1, the J call TRBJ1-6; no reliable D call. The V end was cut by 0 bases, the J end by 4 bases, with 13 bases between. The germline V gene has CDR1 DFQATT and CDR2 SNEGSKA (reference sequence). The CDR3 runs 16 residues. This chain's CDR3 is CSARDETRGYNSPLHF. In DNA, the CDR3 is TGCAGTGCTAGAGATGAAACACGGGGATATAATTCACCCCTCCACTTT.